The 13 T cell receptor beta chains below all came from one sample that was sequenced in a study of OX40 agonist ivuxolimab in advanced cancers. TCRdb's table, derived via immunoSEQ multiplex PCR, lists solely in-frame clones and lacks some. The table has about 110,000 clones, roughly 90% seen once. The sample consisted of CD4+ or CD8+ T cells sorted from blood, taken in a trial of the OX40 agonist ivuxolimab. The source of these receptors is an adult with an advanced solid tumor such as melanoma, head and neck, liver or kidney cancer.

V is TRBV27 and J is TRBJ2-2, with TRBD1 as a possible D gene (5 bases). Trimming took 1 base from V and 7 from J, leaving 13 bases between them. This CDR3 has 15 amino acids. CDR1 is MNHEY, CDR2 SMNVEV, per germline (reference sequence). For the CDR3, the DNA is TGTGCCAGCAGTTTATTCGCAGGGATTGACGGGGAGCTGTTTTTT. Amino acid sequence: CASSLFAGIDGELFF.

This CDR3 is CASSPPKETGGGTEAFF. CDR3 DNA: TGTGCCAGCTCACCCCCCAAAGAGACAGGGGGCGGGACTGAAGCTTTCTTT. The V gene is TRBV18, the J gene TRBJ1-1, with TRBD1 identical over 10 bases. CDR3 length: 17 amino acids. Germline V CDR1 and CDR2: KGHSH, LQKENI. Trimming took 3 bases from V and 5 from J; bases not matched to a gene: 12. The full variable domain, completed using reference TRBV18 and TRBJ1-1, is NAGVMQNPRHLVRRRGQEARLRCSPMKGHSHVYWYRQLPEEGLKFMVYLQKENIIDESGMPKERFSAEFPKEGPSILRIQQVVRGDSAAYFCASSPPKETGGGTEAFFGQGTRLTVV.

The chain combines TRBV28 with TRBJ1-2; tentatively, D is TRBD1 (5 bases). The CDR3 runs 15 residues. V lost 2 bases to trimming and J lost 4 bases, with 14 bases between them. The germline gives CDR1 MDHEN, CDR2 SYDVKM. The DNA of the CDR3 is TGTGCCAGCAGTTTAGGGACCGCGGAAAGCTATGGCTACACCTTC. This codes for CASSLGTAESYGYTF.

The genes are TRBV2 and TRBJ2-1, with D perhaps TRBD1 or TRBD2 (5 bases each). V dropped 6 bases and J dropped 9 bases, with 9 bases sitting between them. This CDR3 is 11 amino acids long. Germline V CDR1 and CDR2: SNHLY, FYNNEI. The CDR3 bases are TGTGCCAGCAGGGGACGGGGTGAGCAGTTCTTC. Its protein product is CASRGRGEQFF.

The chain uses TRBV10-3 and TRBJ2-3, with 7 bases that match TRBD1. The CDR3 consists of 15 residues. V lost 0 bases, J lost 3 bases, and 3 bases stayed unmatched. CDR1 is ENHRY and CDR2 is SYGVKD in the germline V gene. The CDR3 coding sequence is TGTGCCATCAGTGAGTCAGGGGGCCCGACAGATACGCAGTATTTT. Its protein product is CAISESGGPTDTQYF.

The rearrangement joins TRBV6-5 to TRBJ1-5; tentative D call: TRBD1 (5 bases). There are 14 residues in the CDR3. The germline V gene encodes CDR1 MNHEY and CDR2 SVGAGI. Trimming shortened V by 9 bases and J by 1 base, and 13 bases separated the two germline ends. In DNA, the CDR3 is TGTGCCAGTAGACAGCCTGGGAGCAATCAGCCCCAGCATTTT. Protein: CASRQPGSNQPQHF.

The chain joins TRBV11-3 to TRBJ2-1; TRBD2 agrees at 10 bases. The germline V gene encodes CDR1 SGHNT and CDR2 YENEEA. This CDR3 comprises 17 residues. J lost 0 bases, V lost 5 bases, and 7 bases had no gene match. The CDR3 region has the DNA TGTGCCAGCAGCGGACGGACTAGCGGTGGCTCCTACAATGAGCAGTTCTTC. Translation gives CASSGRTSGGSYNEQFF. The full variable domain, its missing parts supplied by reference TRBV11-3 and TRBJ2-1, is EAGVVQSPRYKIIEKKQPVAFWCNPISGHNTLYWYLQNLGQGPELLIRYENEEAVDDSQLPKDRFSAERLKGVDSTLKIQPAELGDSAVYLCASSGRTSGGSYNEQFFGPGTRLTVL.

The chain has TRBV27 and TRBJ1-1; D unclear. The CDR3 loop spans 16 amino acids. CDR1 and CDR2 from the germline V gene are MNHEY and SMNVEV (reference sequence). V lost 5 bases, J lost 4 bases, and 20 bases lay in between. CDR3 in amino acids: CASSPLQMRMGTEAFF. CDR3 in DNA: TGTGCCAGCAGTCCCCTCCAGATGCGGATGGGCACTGAAGCTTTCTTT.

The gene calls are TRBV5-1 and TRBJ2-3; 7 bases map to TRBD1. The V gene end was trimmed by 0 bases and the J gene end by 4 bases; junction bases not matched to a gene: 5. This CDR3 spans 15 amino acids. Germline V gene data show CDR1 as SGHRS and CDR2 as YFSETQ. The CDR3 bases are TGCGCCAGCAGCTTGGAGAGGGGGCGTGCAGATACGCAGTATTTT. It translates to CASSLERGRADTQYF.

Details on this clone: A junction boundary mismatches the germline segment, possibly from a read error. Other nucleotide sequences from this sample produce the same CDR3. The chain carries TRBV19 and TRBJ1-2; D might be TRBD1 (6 bases). The germline CDR1 and CDR2 sequences are LNHDA and SQIVND (reference sequence). The CDR3 is 13 residues long. CDR3 coding DNA: TGCGCCAGTAGTATAAGGGGGTGGGATGGCTACACCTTC. This translates into CASSIRGWDGYTF.

The rearrangement links TRBV14 to TRBJ2-3; D gene uncertain. Germline V gene data show CDR1 as SGHDN and CDR2 as FVKESK. Trimming cost V 4 bases and J 0 bases, with 5 bases left between them. This CDR3 is 13 amino acids long. As DNA, the CDR3 is TGTGCCAGCAGCCGAGTCAGCACAGATACGCAGTATTTT. It specifies CASSRVSTDTQYF. Full variable domain (missing parts from reference TRBV14 and TRBJ2-3): EAGVTQFPSHSVIEKGQTVTLRCDPISGHDNLYWYRRVMGKEIKFLLHFVKESKQDESGMPNNRFLAERTGGTYSTLKVQPAELEDSGVYFCASSRVSTDTQYFGPGTRLTVL.

This clone has at least ten counts. The genes are TRBV29-1 and TRBJ2-3; 9 bases fit TRBD1. After removal of 4 bases from V and 0 bases from J, the junction contained 2 bases not matched to a gene. Germline V gene data show CDR1 as SQVTM and CDR2 as ANQGSEA. The CDR3 sequence is 14 residues long. This CDR3 is CSVGQGESTDTQYF. As DNA, the CDR3 is TGCAGCGTTGGACAGGGGGAAAGCACAGATACGCAGTATTTT.

The chain carries TRBV28 and TRBJ2-5; 7 bases agree with TRBD1. The CDR3 runs to 13 residues. Germline V gene data show CDR1 as MDHEN and CDR2 as SYDVKM. Germline trimming cut 3 bases from V and 2 bases from J; bases unmatched to any gene: 0. CDR3 in amino acids: CASSLGQQETQYF. CDR3 DNA: TGTGCCAGCAGTTTGGGACAGCAAGAGACCCAGTACTTC.